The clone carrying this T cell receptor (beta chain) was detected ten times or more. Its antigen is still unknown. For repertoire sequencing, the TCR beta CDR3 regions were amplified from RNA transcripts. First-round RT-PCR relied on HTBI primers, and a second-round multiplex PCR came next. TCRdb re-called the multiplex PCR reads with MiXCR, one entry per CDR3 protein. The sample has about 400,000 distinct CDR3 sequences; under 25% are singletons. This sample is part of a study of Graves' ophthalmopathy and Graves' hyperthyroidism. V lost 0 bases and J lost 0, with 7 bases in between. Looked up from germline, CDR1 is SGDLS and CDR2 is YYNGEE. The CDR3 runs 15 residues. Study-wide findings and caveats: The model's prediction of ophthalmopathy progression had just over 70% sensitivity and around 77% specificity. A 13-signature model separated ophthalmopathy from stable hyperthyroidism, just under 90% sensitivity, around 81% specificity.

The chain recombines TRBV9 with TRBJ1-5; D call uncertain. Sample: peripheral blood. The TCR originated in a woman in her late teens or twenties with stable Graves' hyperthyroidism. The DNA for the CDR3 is TGTGCCAGCAGCGTAGGCGGGTATAGCAATCAGCCCCAGCATTTT. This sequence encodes CASSVGGYSNQPQHF.